This is a list of T cell receptor beta chains from one sample in a study of blood T cells in healthy people across ages. From the 5' RACE reads, TCRdb called clonotypes with MiXCR, one entry per CDR3 protein. The repertoire holds 550,000 to 800,000 distinct CDR3 sequences, with approximately 30% as singletons. Input material: blood. The origin of the receptors is a woman aged 80 or over in good health. The CDR3 runs from the conserved cysteine through the conserved F or W. A D gene is named only where the DNA matches it firmly. A row's size may be missing; if present it is once, few, many or a size class.

j_call cdr3_length d_call clone_size v_call cdr3_aa cdr3_nt
TRBJ1-2 14 TRBD1 NA TRBV20-1 CSARDSWTGYGYTF TGCAGTGCTAGAGATTCGTGGACAGGGTATGGCTACACCTTC
TRBJ1-1 13 NA NA TRBV7-9 CASSETENTEAFF TGTGCCAGCAGCGAAACAGAGAACACTGAAGCTTTCTTT
TRBJ2-7 12 NA NA TRBV12-3/TRBV12-4 CASTSGQSEQYF TGTGCCAGCACCAGCGGACAATCCGAGCAGTACTTC
TRBJ1-5 15 NA few TRBV21-1 CASGTGTGGNQPQHF TGTGCCAGCGGTACCGGGACAGGGGGCAATCAGCCCCAGCATTTT
TRBJ2-3 18 TRBD2 few TRBV15 CATSRSSGGAGSTDTQYF TGTGCCACCAGCAGGTCTAGCGGGGGGGCTGGGAGCACAGATACGCAGTATTTT
TRBJ2-1 16 TRBD2 many TRBV20-1 CSARAVAGASYNEQFF TGCAGTGCTAGGGCCGTAGCGGGGGCCTCCTACAATGAGCAGTTCTTC
TRBJ2-1 14 TRBD2 many TRBV5-1 CASRSGTSGDEQFF TGCGCCAGCAGGTCCGGGACTAGCGGGGATGAGCAGTTCTTC
TRBJ2-4 15 NA few TRBV6-1 CASSGDQLAKNIQYF TGTGCCAGCAGTGGGGACCAACTAGCCAAAAACATTCAGTACTTC
TRBJ2-3 16 NA NA TRBV7-9 CASSSDRWTCGDTQYF TGTGCCAGCAGCTCTGACCGTTGGACTTGCGGGGATACGCAGTATTTT
TRBJ1-1 15 NA many TRBV4-2 CASSQVKVGNTEAFF TGTGCCAGCAGCCAAGTGAAAGTGGGGAACACTGAAGCTTTCTTT
TRBJ2-7 14 NA many TRBV5-1 CASSLEGPGDEQYF TGCGCCAGCAGCTTGGAGGGCCCCGGCGACGAGCAGTACTTC
TRBJ1-2 12 TRBD1 few TRBV27 CASGTGRFGYTF TGTGCCAGTGGGACAGGGAGATTCGGCTACACCTTC
TRBJ2-7 14 NA many TRBV28 CASTSLGDRDLAYF TGTGCCAGCACCAGTTTGGGGGATAGGGACCTGGCGTACTTC
TRBJ1-2 11 NA NA TRBV6-2/TRBV6-3 CASWDSSGYTF TGTGCCAGCTGGGATTCCTCTGGCTACACCTTC
TRBJ2-2 17 TRBD2 few TRBV18 CASSPSGGARRTGELFF TGTGCCAGCTCACCCTCGGGGGGGGCACGGAGGACCGGGGAGCTGTTTTTT
TRBJ1-4 15 TRBD1 NA TRBV7-2 CASSEQGGNNEKLFF TGTGCCAGCAGCGAACAGGGGGGGAATAATGAAAAACTGTTTTTT
TRBJ1-1 15 NA NA TRBV7-2 CASSVQGRLGAEAFF TGTGCCAGCAGCGTCCAGGGCCGACTGGGAGCTGAAGCTTTCTTT
TRBJ1-2 16 NA many TRBV10-3 CAISDPGMVANYGYTF TGTGCCATCAGTGACCCAGGAATGGTAGCTAACTATGGCTACACCTTC
TRBJ1-4 13 TRBD1 NA TRBV30 CAWAQGAGEKLFF TGTGCCTGGGCTCAGGGGGCAGGTGAAAAACTGTTTTTT
TRBJ2-2 14 NA NA TRBV15 CATSRWGSTGELFF TGTGCCACCAGCAGGTGGGGTAGCACCGGGGAGCTGTTTTTT
TRBJ1-4 14 NA many TRBV9 CASSRGGTDEKLFF TGTGCCAGCAGCCGGGGGGGGACCGATGAAAAACTGTTTTTT
TRBJ2-3 14 TRBD1 NA TRBV20-1 CSAHPGQGSDTQYF TGCAGTGCTCATCCGGGACAGGGGTCAGATACGCAGTATTTT
TRBJ1-1 17 NA many TRBV6-5 CASSYHTAPTANTEAFF TGTGCCAGCAGTTACCACACGGCTCCGACAGCGAACACTGAAGCTTTCTTT
TRBJ1-3 16 TRBD1 NA TRBV10-3 CALKGGQGVSGNTIYF TGTGCCCTCAAAGGGGGACAGGGGGTCTCTGGAAACACCATATATTTT
TRBJ1-2 13 NA NA TRBV6-1 CANRPGPWEGYTF TGTGCCAACCGACCGGGGCCATGGGAAGGCTACACCTTC
TRBJ2-7 17 NA NA TRBV24-1 CATSDLRAAPTYNEQYF TGTGCCACCAGTGATTTGCGGGCAGCTCCCACCTACAATGAGCAGTACTTC
TRBJ1-2 11 NA NA TRBV20-1 CSATALTDYTF TGCAGTGCTACGGCGTTAACTGACTACACCTTC
TRBJ1-1 14 NA NA TRBV27 CASSRQGWNTEAFF TGTGCCAGCAGTCGTCAGGGGTGGAACACTGAAGCTTTCTTT
TRBJ2-3 16 TRBD2 few TRBV5-6 CASSFLKAGTGDTQYF TGTGCCAGCAGCTTCCTAAAAGCGGGGACCGGAGATACGCAGTATTTT
TRBJ1-2 14 NA many TRBV9 CASSPPGVNYGYTF TGTGCCAGCAGCCCCCCTGGAGTAAACTATGGCTACACCTTC
TRBJ2-1 14 TRBD1 many TRBV20-1 CSPESGQVENEQFF TGCAGTCCAGAATCGGGACAGGTTGAAAATGAGCAGTTCTTC
TRBJ2-3 15 TRBD2 NA TRBV20-1 CGARVLAGGTDTQYF TGCGGTGCTAGGGTACTAGCGGGGGGCACAGATACGCAGTATTTT
TRBJ1-5 15 NA many TRBV10-3 CAISESLSSNQPQHF TGTGCCATCAGTGAGTCGCTCAGTAGCAATCAGCCCCAGCATTTT
TRBJ1-1 14 NA NA TRBV9 CASSVEQGRTEAFF TGTGCCAGCAGCGTGGAACAGGGTCGTACGGAAGCTTTCTTT
TRBJ1-2 16 NA once TRBV4-1 CASSPLGTQAQYGYTF TGCGCCAGCAGCCCTTTGGGGACGCAGGCTCAGTATGGCTACACCTTC
TRBJ2-4 15 TRBD2 many TRBV20-1 CSASAQRGAKNIQYF TGCAGTGCTAGCGCCCAGCGGGGGGCCAAAAACATTCAGTACTTC
TRBJ2-4 18 TRBD2 many TRBV10-3 CAISASSGGAESKNIQYF TGTGCCATCAGTGCGTCTAGCGGGGGGGCCGAAAGCAAAAACATTCAGTACTTC
TRBJ2-1 14 NA many TRBV12-5 CASGQRTPDNEQFF TGTGCTAGTGGGCAACGCACCCCGGACAATGAGCAGTTCTTC
TRBJ2-1 11 NA many TRBV12-5 CASGFAAEQFF TGTGCTAGTGGTTTCGCAGCTGAGCAGTTCTTC
TRBJ2-3 12 NA NA TRBV7-9 CASRGVGPAQYF TGTGCCAGCAGGGGGGTTGGGCCGGCGCAGTATTTT
TRBJ1-4 16 NA many TRBV9 CASSSTSGGSREKLFF TGTGCCAGCAGCTCGACCAGTGGAGGTAGTAGGGAAAAACTGTTTTTT
TRBJ2-7 14 NA NA TRBV6-1 CASTQAGGPYEQYF TGTGCCAGCACTCAGGCCGGGGGACCCTACGAGCAGTACTTC
TRBJ1-5 15 NA few TRBV30 CAWSRGDGGGQPQHF TGTGCCTGGAGCAGGGGCGATGGGGGAGGTCAGCCCCAGCATTTT
TRBJ1-2 16 NA many TRBV7-9 CASSLGSPGANYGYTF TGTGCCAGCAGCTTAGGGTCCCCGGGAGCTAACTATGGCTACACCTTC
TRBJ2-3 16 NA many TRBV4-2 CATQPRARVPTDTQYF TGTGCCACCCAACCCCGGGCCCGAGTTCCCACAGATACGCAGTATTTT
TRBJ1-2 15 NA NA TRBV7-2 CASSPFGGRIDGYTF TGTGCCAGCAGCCCCTTTGGGGGGCGTATAGACGGCTACACCTTC
TRBJ1-2 15 NA many TRBV6-5 CASSYERAGNYGYTF TGTGCCAGCAGTTACGAGAGGGCCGGGAATTATGGCTACACCTTC
TRBJ2-7 15 TRBD1 many TRBV6-5 CASSPTGGPGYEQYF TGTGCCAGCAGCCCTACAGGGGGCCCCGGCTACGAGCAGTACTTC
TRBJ2-3 15 NA many TRBV20-1 CSASPAGTQPDTQYF TGCAGTGCTAGTCCCGCCGGGACACAACCAGATACGCAGTATTTT
TRBJ2-5 15 NA many TRBV10-3 CAISEGQETQETQYF TGTGCCATCAGTGAGGGGCAGGAGACCCAAGAGACCCAGTACTTC
TRBJ1-1 18 NA NA TRBV4-1 CASSQDGARGRRNTEAFF TGCGCCAGCAGCCAAGATGGCGCCAGGGGAAGAAGGAACACTGAAGCTTTCTTT
TRBJ2-3 14 NA NA TRBV6-1 CASRKGGSTDTQYF TGTGCCAGCAGGAAGGGGGGAAGCACAGATACGCAGTATTTT
TRBJ1-2 13 NA NA TRBV12-3/TRBV12-4 CTSSRGRNYGYTF TGTACCAGCAGTCGAGGCAGGAACTATGGCTACACCTTC
TRBJ2-7 14 TRBD1 NA TRBV6-2/TRBV6-3 CASSYAVRGYEQYF TGTGCCAGCAGTTACGCTGTCAGGGGGTACGAGCAGTACTTC
TRBJ2-1 16 TRBD2 many TRBV11-2 CASRNPGLAGINEQFF TGTGCCAGCAGAAACCCGGGACTAGCGGGGATAAATGAGCAGTTCTTC